This TCR beta chain was observed in a study of blood T cell repertoires in COVID-19. CDR1 is SGDLS, CDR2 YYNGEE, per germline. The CDR3 length is 14 residues. Trimming took 0 bases from V and 5 from J; bases not matched to a gene: 3. Sequenced by immunoSEQ multiplex PCR; TCRdb stores in-frame clones only, minus some. The sample consists of about 210,000 clones, over 80% of them appearing once. This rearrangement joins TRBV9 to TRBJ2-5; 8 bases fit TRBD1. This sequence was found in a young man with acute COVID-19. Sequences were obtained from PBMCs or T cells enriched from blood (not recorded which). The CDR3 bases are TGTGCCAGCAGCGTAGCGGACAGGGTGGAGACCCAGTACTTC. Translating gives CASSVADRVETQYF.